One sample yielded the 5 T cell receptor beta chains listed below, sequenced in a study of cytomegalovirus exposure and HLA in healthy donors. The PCR used 60 Vbeta and 13 Jbeta primers. Sequencing used immunoSEQ multiplex PCR; TCRdb keeps in-frame clones, though not all of them. The repertoire holds around 80,000 clones, with approximately 67% as singletons. The sample consisted of PBMCs. The receptors come from a male donor in good health and CMV-seropositive.

The chain is built from TRBV5-1 and TRBJ2-1; 9 bases agree with TRBD1. The CDR3 consists of 14 residues. J lost 9 bases, V lost 2 bases, and 6 bases had no gene match. Looked up from germline, CDR1 is SGHRS and CDR2 is YFSETQ. CDR3 nucleotide sequence: TGCGCCAGCAGCTTCGGACAGGGGCCCAGTGAGCAGTTCTTC. This translates into CASSFGQGPSEQFF.

This chain connects TRBV5-4 to TRBJ2-3; perhaps TRBD2 as D (7 bases). Germline CDR1 reads SGHNT; CDR2 reads YYREEE (reference sequence). CDR3 length: 16 residues. Trimming cost V 0 bases and J 3 bases, with 14 bases left between them. Written as DNA, the CDR3 is TGTGCCAGCAGCTTGGCGGCGGGGGCCCGGACAGATACGCAGTATTTT. As protein: CASSLAAGARTDTQYF. The full variable domain, in which reference TRBV5-4 and TRBJ2-3 provide the parts outside the CDR3, is ETGVTQSPTHLIKTRGQQVTLRCSSQSGHNTVSWYQQALGQGPQFIFQYYREEENGRGNFPPRFSGLQFPNYSSELNVNALELDDSALYLCASSLAAGARTDTQYFGPGTRLTVL.

By sample fraction, this clone is medium-sized. The chain links TRBV6-4 to TRBJ2-2; 14 nucleotides align to TRBD2. The V gene's germline CDR1 is MRHNA and CDR2 SNTAGT. The CDR3 is 16 amino acids. With 6 bases clipped from V and 1 base from J, the junction kept 1 base outside the gene matches. The CDR3 region is CASSGLAGGNTGELFF. For the CDR3, the DNA is TGTGCCAGCAGCGGACTAGCGGGAGGGAACACCGGGGAGCTGTTTTTT.

The DNA of the CDR3 is TGTGCCAGCAGTTCACCGGGGGCTAATGAAAAACTGTTTTTT. Translating it yields CASSSPGANEKLFF. The chain recombines TRBV6-5 with TRBJ1-4, with D possibly matching TRBD1 (5 bases). The ends were cut back, 4 bases at V and 3 bases at J, with 9 bases in the middle. The CDR3 has 14 amino acids. Germline CDR1 MNHEY, CDR2 SVGAGI.

J is TRBJ1-4 and V is TRBV29-1; maybe TRBD1 (6 bases). Germline CDR1 reads SQVTM; CDR2 reads ANQGSEA. V was shortened by 4 bases and J by 8 bases, with 14 bases between the two germline ends. The CDR3 covers 13 residues. The CDR3 reads CSVGQAGGEKLFF. CDR3 coding DNA: TGCAGCGTTGGACAGGCGGGAGGGGAAAAACTGTTTTTT.